One T cell receptor beta chain is described in this entry. As yet, its antigen is unknown. This sample was included in a study of cytomegalovirus exposure and HLA in healthy donors. PCR employed 60 Vbeta and 13 Jbeta primers. Under the authors' procedure: Later analysis identified 65 million to 80 million unique TCR beta chains, 8.5 million to 13 million shared. Clones were sequenced by immunoSEQ multiplex PCR, and TCRdb holds only the in-frame ones, with some missing. The DNA was the basis for D and trimming; V, J and clone size are from that table. In the table there are about 110,000 clones, around 86% of which are singletons. The CDR3 extends over 13 amino acids. The V gene end was trimmed by 6 bases and the J gene end by 7 bases; junction bases not matched to a gene: 4. CDR1 is LNHDA, CDR2 SQIVND, per germline (reference sequence). Overall study findings and caveats: Cytomegalovirus association was listed for about 160 TCR beta chains.

V usage is TRBV19 and J usage is TRBJ1-1; TRBD1 agrees at 11 bases. This sequence was found in a man in his forties in good health and CMV-seronegative. Sequenced input: PBMCs. The CDR3 nucleotides read TGTGCCAGTAGGCGGACAGGGGGCAATGAAGCTTTCTTT. Residues: CASRRTGGNEAFF. Drawing the rest from reference TRBV19 and TRBJ1-1, the complete variable domain is DGGITQSPKYLFRKEGQNVTLSCEQNLNHDAMYWYRQDPGQGLRLIYYSQIVNDFQKGDIAEGYSVSREKKESFPLTVTSAQKNPTAFYLCASRRTGGNEAFFGQGTRLTVV.